What follows are 19 T cell receptor beta chains derived from one specimen sequenced in a study of OX40 agonist ivuxolimab in advanced cancers. Produced via immunoSEQ multiplex PCR; TCRdb's table is partial and in-frame only. This table has roughly 48,000 clones, about 85% appearing once. Here the sequenced sample was CD4+ or CD8+ T cells sorted from blood, taken in a trial of the OX40 agonist ivuxolimab. All receptors come from an adult with an advanced solid tumor such as melanoma, head and neck, liver or kidney cancer.

V usage is TRBV7-7 and J usage is TRBJ2-5; TRBD2 matches 8 bases. Germline lookup yields CDR1 SSHAT and CDR2 FNYEAQ (reference sequence). The CDR3 consists of 14 residues. As DNA, the CDR3 is TGTGCTAGCTCGGGGGGGCCGTACCAAGAGACCCAGTACTTC. It is translated as CASSGGPYQETQYF.

V is TRBV7-9 and J is TRBJ2-5, with TRBD1 matching 11 bases. V shed 5 bases and J 1 base; nucleotides not matched to a gene: 3. This CDR3 region has 15 residues. Germline lookup yields CDR1 SEHNR and CDR2 FQNEAQ (reference sequence). The chain's CDR3 is CASSRGTGGQETQYF. In DNA form, the CDR3 reads TGTGCCAGCAGCAGAGGGACAGGGGGCCAAGAGACCCAGTACTTC.

This chain links TRBV7-6 with TRBJ1-5; D not certain. Per the germline V gene, CDR1 is SGHVS and CDR2 is FNYEAQ. CDR3 length equals 13 residues. V gave up 1 base and J gave up 5 bases, with 6 bases separating them. Written as DNA, the CDR3 is TGTGCCAGCAGCTTAGTCTTCGATCAGCCCCAGCATTTT. It specifies CASSLVFDQPQHF.

The V and J genes are TRBV4-1 and TRBJ1-1; possibly TRBD1 for D (5 bases). Germline assignment: CDR1 MGHRA and CDR2 YSYEKL. Trimming removed 0 bases from V and 4 bases from J, with 9 bases in between. There are 14 residues in the CDR3. CDR3 loop: CASSQDYGGTEAFF. As DNA, the CDR3 is TGCGCCAGCAGCCAAGATTACGGGGGCACTGAAGCTTTCTTT.

This clone has a handful of counts. The chain combines TRBV19 with TRBJ1-1, with D maybe TRBD1 (6 bases). The CDR3 is made up of 12 amino acids. Germline V gene data show CDR1 as LNHDA and CDR2 as SQIVND (reference sequence). The ends were cut back, 1 base at V and 10 bases at J, with 10 bases in the middle. The CDR3 sequence is CASSIGRGAAFF. Here the CDR3 DNA reads TGTGCCAGTAGTATAGGCAGGGGAGCAGCTTTCTTT. Combining the CDR3 with reference TRBV19 and TRBJ1-1 gives the whole variable domain DGGITQSPKYLFRKEGQNVTLSCEQNLNHDAMYWYRQDPGQGLRLIYYSQIVNDFQKGDIAEGYSVSREKKESFPLTVTSAQKNPTAFYLCASSIGRGAAFFGQGTRLTVV.

This rearrangement joins TRBV28 to TRBJ1-2; D is undetermined. Germline CDR1 and CDR2: MDHEN and SYDVKM. Trimming removed 5 bases at V and 1 base at J, with 17 bases between. The CDR3 has 16 residues. CDR3: CASSRLGTAHNYGYTF. Here the CDR3 DNA reads TGTGCCAGCAGTCGGCTCGGAACAGCGCATAACTATGGCTACACCTTC.

The chain uses TRBV5-4 and TRBJ2-7, with 15 bases fitting TRBD2. This CDR3 region has 16 residues. With 4 bases clipped from V and 1 base from J, the junction kept 3 bases outside the gene matches. CDR1 SGHNT and CDR2 YYREEE come from the germline V gene (reference sequence). The CDR3 loop reads CASSRGLAGGSYEQYF. CDR3 DNA: TGTGCCAGCAGCCGCGGACTAGCGGGAGGGTCCTACGAGCAGTACTTC.

V and J are TRBV15 and TRBJ1-2; 8 bases are a match to TRBD1. The length of the CDR3 is 13 residues. The J segment lost 7 bases and the V segment lost 2 bases, leaving 3 bases of the junction unmatched. Per germline, CDR1 LNHNV and CDR2 YYDKDF (reference sequence). In DNA form, the CDR3 reads TGTGCCACCAGCAGAAGACAGGGGCTTGGCTACACCTTC. Translating it yields CATSRRQGLGYTF.

The CDR3 spells CASRLGFSNQPQHF. The CDR3 nucleotides are TGTGCCAGCAGGTTAGGGTTTAGCAATCAGCCCCAGCATTTT. This chain uses TRBV2 with TRBJ1-5, with D hard to call. Germline V lookup: CDR1 SNHLY, CDR2 FYNNEI. The CDR3 has 14 residues. Between the trimmed V and J ends, which lost 6 bases and 0 bases, there was a span of 9 bases.

The V call is TRBV7-9, the J call TRBJ2-5; D remains unclear. Looked up from germline, CDR1 is SEHNR and CDR2 is FQNEAQ (reference sequence). The CDR3 spans 12 residues. The V gene lost 5 bases and the J gene lost 4 bases, with 8 bases spanning the gap. DNA for the CDR3: TGTGCCAGCAGCCCTTTAGTAGAGACCCAGTACTTC. Translated: CASSPLVETQYF.

V usage is TRBV9 and J usage is TRBJ2-4, with TRBD2 matching 7 bases. Germline V gene lookup returns CDR1 SGDLS and CDR2 YYNGEE. Trimming cost V 5 bases and J 3 bases; bases outside gene matches: 14. The CDR3 spans 17 residues. The CDR3 spells CASSARGGDGGKNIQYF. CDR3 coding DNA: TGTGCCAGCAGTGCCCGTGGGGGGGACGGAGGCAAAAACATTCAGTACTTC.

In DNA, the CDR3 is TGTGCCGTAGTGACAGAGATTAACTATGGCTACACCTTC. Its translation: CAVVTEINYGYTF. The chain is built from TRBV28 and TRBJ1-2, with TRBD1 as a possible D gene (5 bases). Trimming left V 11 bases short and J 1 base short, with 14 bases between. This CDR3 comprises 13 residues. Germline CDR1 and CDR2: MDHEN and SYDVKM.

This chain uses TRBV5-1 with TRBJ2-1; D is unresolved. The CDR3 consists of 12 residues. Looked up from germline, CDR1 is SGHRS and CDR2 is YFSETQ. Deletions cut 2 bases from V and 5 bases from J, with 5 bases between. The CDR3 reads CASSFVNNEQFF. CDR3 DNA sequence: TGCGCCAGCAGCTTCGTTAACAATGAGCAGTTCTTC.

The V and J genes are TRBV15 and TRBJ2-7, with a weak D call TRBD1 (6 bases). Trimming removed 5 bases from V and 1 base from J, with 15 bases in between. This CDR3 has 15 amino acids. The V gene's germline CDR1 is LNHNV and CDR2 YYDKDF (reference sequence). The CDR3 bases are TGTGCCACCAGCGAGGGGGATTTCTCTTCCTACGAGCAGTACTTC. Protein: CATSEGDFSSYEQYF.

The chain links TRBV5-4 to TRBJ2-7; 7 nucleotides line up with TRBD1. Trimming cost V 1 base and J 6 bases; bases outside gene matches: 4. The V gene's germline CDR1 is SGHNT and CDR2 YYREEE (reference sequence). The CDR3 contains 13 residues. For the CDR3, the DNA is TGTGCCAGCAGCTTGCCCACAGGGGTCGAGCAGTACTTC. As protein: CASSLPTGVEQYF. The whole variable domain, filled in from reference TRBV5-4 and TRBJ2-7, reads ETGVTQSPTHLIKTRGQQVTLRCSSQSGHNTVSWYQQALGQGPQFIFQYYREEENGRGNFPPRFSGLQFPNYSSELNVNALELDDSALYLCASSLPTGVEQYFGPGTRLTVT.

This clone was detected a few times. The chain combines TRBV7-6 with TRBJ2-7, with 14 bases aligning to TRBD2. The germline CDR1 and CDR2 sequences are SGHVS and FNYEAQ. V shed 5 bases, J shed 3 bases, and the junction held 3 bases outside the gene matches. This CDR3 region has 15 residues. CDR3 region: CASSKGTSGSYEQYF. DNA of the CDR3: TGTGCCAGCAGCAAAGGGACTAGCGGGAGCTACGAGCAGTACTTC.

In its sample, this clone was seen a few times. The chain carries TRBV10-1 and TRBJ2-7; 7 bases agree with TRBD1. Germline values: CDR1 WNHNN, CDR2 SYGVQD (reference sequence). This CDR3 has 13 amino acids. The J segment lost 3 bases and the V segment lost 3 bases, leaving 2 bases of the junction unmatched. The CDR3 coding sequence is TGCGCCAGCAGTGAAAACAGGGGCTACGAGCAGTACTTC. Its protein is CASSENRGYEQYF.

This chain joins TRBV5-1 and TRBJ2-7; 10 nucleotides agree with TRBD2. Germline-derived CDR1 and CDR2 are SGHRS and YFSETQ. The V gene end was trimmed by 1 base and the J gene end by 6 bases; junction bases not matched to a gene: 4. CDR3 length equals 14 residues. The CDR3 sequence: CASSLLAGEREQYF. DNA for the CDR3: TGCGCCAGCAGCTTGCTAGCGGGAGAGCGCGAGCAGTACTTC.

This clone showed up just once. J is TRBJ2-3 and V is TRBV18; D is undetermined. The CDR3 covers 14 residues. The germline V gene has CDR1 KGHSH and CDR2 LQKENI. Trimming removed 0 bases at V and 2 bases at J, with 6 bases between. The CDR3 loop reads CASSPPYNTDTQYF. The CDR3 DNA reads TGTGCCAGCTCACCACCGTACAACACAGATACGCAGTATTTT.